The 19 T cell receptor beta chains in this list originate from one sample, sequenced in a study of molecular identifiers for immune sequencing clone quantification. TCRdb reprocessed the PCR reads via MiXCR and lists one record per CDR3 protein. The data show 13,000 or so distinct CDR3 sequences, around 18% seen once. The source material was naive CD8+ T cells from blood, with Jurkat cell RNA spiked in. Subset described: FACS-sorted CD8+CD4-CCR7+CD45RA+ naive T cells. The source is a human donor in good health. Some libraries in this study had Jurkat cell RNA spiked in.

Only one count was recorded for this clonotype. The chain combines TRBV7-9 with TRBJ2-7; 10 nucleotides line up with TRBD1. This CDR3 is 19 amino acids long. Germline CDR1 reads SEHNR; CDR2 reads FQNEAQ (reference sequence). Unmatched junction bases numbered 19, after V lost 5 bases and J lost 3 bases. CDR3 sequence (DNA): TGTGCCAGCAGCCAACACCGGGACAGGGGACGCTCCGGGGACTACGAGCAGTACTTC. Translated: CASSQHRDRGRSGDYEQYF. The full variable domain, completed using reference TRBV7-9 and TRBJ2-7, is DTGVSQNPRHKITKRGQNVTFRCDPISEHNRLYWYRQTLGQGPEFLTYFQNEAQLEKSRLLSDRFSAERPKGSFSTLEIQRTEQGDSAMYLCASSQHRDRGRSGDYEQYFGPGTRLTVT.

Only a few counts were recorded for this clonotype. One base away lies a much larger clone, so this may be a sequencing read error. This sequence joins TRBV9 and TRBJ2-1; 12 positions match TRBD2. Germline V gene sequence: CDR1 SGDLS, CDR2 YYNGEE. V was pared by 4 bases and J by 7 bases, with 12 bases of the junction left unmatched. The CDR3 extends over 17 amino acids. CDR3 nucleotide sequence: TGTGCCAGCAGCTTAATGGCCCTAGCGGGAGGGGGTAATGAGCAGTTCTTC. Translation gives CASSLMALAGGGNEQFF.

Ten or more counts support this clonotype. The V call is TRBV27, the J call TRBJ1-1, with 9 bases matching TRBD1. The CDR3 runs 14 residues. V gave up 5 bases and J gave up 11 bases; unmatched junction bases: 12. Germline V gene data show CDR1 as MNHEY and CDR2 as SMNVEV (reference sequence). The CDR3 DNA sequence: TGTGCCAGCAGTCAAGGGACAGGGAATTTAGGGGCTTTCTTT. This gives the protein CASSQGTGNLGAFF.

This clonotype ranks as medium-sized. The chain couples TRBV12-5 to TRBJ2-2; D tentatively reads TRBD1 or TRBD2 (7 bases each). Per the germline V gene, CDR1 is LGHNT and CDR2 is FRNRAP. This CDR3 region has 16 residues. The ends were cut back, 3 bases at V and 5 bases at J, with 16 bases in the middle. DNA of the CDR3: TGTGCTAGTGGTTTTTGGCACAGGGGAGGGACCGGGGAGCTGTTTTTT. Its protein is CASGFWHRGGTGELFF.

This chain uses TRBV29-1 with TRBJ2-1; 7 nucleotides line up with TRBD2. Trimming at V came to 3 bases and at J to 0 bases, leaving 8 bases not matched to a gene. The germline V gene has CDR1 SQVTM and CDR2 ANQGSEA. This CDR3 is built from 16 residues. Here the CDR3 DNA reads TGCAGCGTTGACGGGACTACCGGGCGCTCCTACAATGAGCAGTTCTTC. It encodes CSVDGTTGRSYNEQFF.

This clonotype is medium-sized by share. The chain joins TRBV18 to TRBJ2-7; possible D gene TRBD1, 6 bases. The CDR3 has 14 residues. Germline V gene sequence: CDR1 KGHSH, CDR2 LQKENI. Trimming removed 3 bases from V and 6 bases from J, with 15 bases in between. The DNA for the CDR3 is TGTGCCAGCTCACCGACCCGTGGACAGTCCGAGCAGTACTTC. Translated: CASSPTRGQSEQYF.

The CDR3 loop is CASSLAPRQLAGRYEQYF. The CDR3 nucleotides read TGTGCCAGCAGCTTAGCCCCCCGACAACTAGCGGGAAGGTACGAGCAGTACTTC. The chain combines TRBV11-3 with TRBJ2-7; 10 bases are a match to TRBD2. CDR1 and CDR2 (germline): SGHNT, YENEEA. The CDR3 is 18 amino acids. V gave up 1 base and J gave up 4 bases; unmatched junction bases: 13.

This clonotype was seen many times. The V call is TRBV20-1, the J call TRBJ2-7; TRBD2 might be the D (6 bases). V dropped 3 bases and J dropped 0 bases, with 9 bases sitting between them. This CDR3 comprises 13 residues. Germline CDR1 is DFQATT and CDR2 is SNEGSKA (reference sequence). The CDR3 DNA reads TGCAGTGCTAGGGCGACTAGCTCCTACGAGCAGTACTTC. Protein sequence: CSARATSSYEQYF.

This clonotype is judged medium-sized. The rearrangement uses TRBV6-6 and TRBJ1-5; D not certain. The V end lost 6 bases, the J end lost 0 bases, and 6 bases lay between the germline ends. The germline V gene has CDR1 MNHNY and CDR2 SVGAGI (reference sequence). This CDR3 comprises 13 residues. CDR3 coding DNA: TGTGCCAGCAGCGGCCCTAGCAATCAGCCCCAGCATTTT. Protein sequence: CASSGPSNQPQHF.

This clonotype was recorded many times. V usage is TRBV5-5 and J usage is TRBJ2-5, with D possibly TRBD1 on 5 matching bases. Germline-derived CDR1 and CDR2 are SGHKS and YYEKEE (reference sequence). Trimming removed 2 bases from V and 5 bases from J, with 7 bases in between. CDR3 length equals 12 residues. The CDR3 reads CASSLPGETQYF. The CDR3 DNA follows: TGTGCCAGCAGCTTACCAGGGGAGACCCAGTACTTC.

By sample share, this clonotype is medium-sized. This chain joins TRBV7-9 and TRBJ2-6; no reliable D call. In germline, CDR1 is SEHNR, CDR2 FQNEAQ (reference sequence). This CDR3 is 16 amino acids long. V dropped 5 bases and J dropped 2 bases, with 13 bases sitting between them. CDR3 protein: CASSQPRIAGANVLTF. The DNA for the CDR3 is TGTGCCAGCAGCCAACCTAGGATTGCTGGGGCCAACGTCCTGACTTTC.

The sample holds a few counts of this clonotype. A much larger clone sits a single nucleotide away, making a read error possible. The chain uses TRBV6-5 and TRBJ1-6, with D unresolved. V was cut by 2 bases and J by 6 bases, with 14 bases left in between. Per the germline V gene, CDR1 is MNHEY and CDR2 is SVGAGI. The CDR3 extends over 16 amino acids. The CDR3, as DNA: TGTGCCAGCAGTTACGTGGTAGAAGTGTTTAATTCACCCCTCCACTTT. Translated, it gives CASSYVVEVFNSPLHF.

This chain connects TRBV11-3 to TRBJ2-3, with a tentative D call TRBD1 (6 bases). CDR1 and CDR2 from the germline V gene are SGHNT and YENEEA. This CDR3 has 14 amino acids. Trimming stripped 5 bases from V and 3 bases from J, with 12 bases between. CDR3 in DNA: TGTGCCAGCAGCCCTCTGGACAGTACAGATACGCAGTATTTT. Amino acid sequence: CASSPLDSTDTQYF.

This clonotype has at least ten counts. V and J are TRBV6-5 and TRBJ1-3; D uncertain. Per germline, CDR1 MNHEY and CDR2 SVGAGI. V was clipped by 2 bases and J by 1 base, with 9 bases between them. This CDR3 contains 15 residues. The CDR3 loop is CASSYSAGSGNTIYF. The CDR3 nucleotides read TGTGCCAGCAGTTACAGCGCGGGGTCTGGAAACACCATATATTTT.

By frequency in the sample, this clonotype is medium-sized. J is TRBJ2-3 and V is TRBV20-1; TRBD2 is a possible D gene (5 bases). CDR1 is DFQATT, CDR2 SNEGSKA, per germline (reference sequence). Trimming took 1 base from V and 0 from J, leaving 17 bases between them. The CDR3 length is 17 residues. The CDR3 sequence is CSARVLGGGPSTDTQYF. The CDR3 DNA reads TGCAGTGCTAGAGTCCTCGGCGGCGGGCCGAGCACAGATACGCAGTATTTT.

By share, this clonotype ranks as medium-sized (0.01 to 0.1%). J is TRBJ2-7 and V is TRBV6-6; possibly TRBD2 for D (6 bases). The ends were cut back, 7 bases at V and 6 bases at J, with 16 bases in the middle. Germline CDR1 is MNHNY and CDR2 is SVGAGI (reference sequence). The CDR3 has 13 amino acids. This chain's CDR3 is CASTEWREREQYF. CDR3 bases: TGTGCCAGCACTGAGTGGAGGGAGCGCGAGCAGTACTTC.

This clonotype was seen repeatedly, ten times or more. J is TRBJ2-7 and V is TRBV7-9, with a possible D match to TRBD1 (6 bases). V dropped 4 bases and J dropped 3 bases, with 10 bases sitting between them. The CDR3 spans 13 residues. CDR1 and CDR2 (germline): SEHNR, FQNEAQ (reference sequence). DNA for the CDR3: TGTGCCAGCAGCTCAGGGGCTAGCTACGAGCAGTACTTC. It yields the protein CASSSGASYEQYF.

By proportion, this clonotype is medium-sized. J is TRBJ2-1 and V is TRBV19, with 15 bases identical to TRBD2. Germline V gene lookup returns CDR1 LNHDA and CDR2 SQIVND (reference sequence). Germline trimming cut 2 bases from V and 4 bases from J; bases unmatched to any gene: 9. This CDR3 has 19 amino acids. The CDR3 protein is CASSIRGLAGGSGYNEQFF. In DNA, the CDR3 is TGTGCCAGTAGTATAAGGGGACTAGCGGGAGGTTCGGGGTACAATGAGCAGTTCTTC.

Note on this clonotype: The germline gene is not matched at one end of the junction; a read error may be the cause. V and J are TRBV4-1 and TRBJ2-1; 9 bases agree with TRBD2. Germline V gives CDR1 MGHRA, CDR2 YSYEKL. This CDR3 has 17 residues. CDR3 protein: CASSQRSGLAGMVEQLF. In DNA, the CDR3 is TGTGCCAGCAGCCAAAGATCGGGGCTAGCGGGAATGGTGGAGCAGTTATTC.